Below, one T cell receptor (beta chain) is given with its context. The TCR beta CDR3 regions underwent amplification using RNA transcripts as the source. With the HTBI primer set, the TCR CDR3 went through a first round of RT-PCR. TCRdb ran MiXCR on the multiplex PCR reads and lists one entry per CDR3 protein. The table has about 640,000 distinct CDR3 sequences, just under 45% seen once. Clinical symptoms, serum thyroxine, TRAb, thyroid ultrasound and orbital computed tomography informed diagnoses. The CDR3 runs 12 residues. With 8 bases removed from V and 5 bases from J, the gap between germline ends came to 15 bases. Germline V CDR1 and CDR2: SQVTM, ANQGSEA. This specimen comes from a study of T cells in Graves' hyperthyroidism and ophthalmopathy.

The sample comprised peripheral blood or thyroid tissue (not recorded which). This TCR was sampled from an adult man with Graves' disease, either hyperthyroidism or ophthalmopathy (not recorded which). J is TRBJ2-5 and V is TRBV29-1; perhaps D is TRBD1 or TRBD2 (6 bases each). This CDR3 reads CSLEGGTETQYF. For the CDR3, the DNA is TGCAGCTTGGAAGGGGGGACGGAGACCCAGTACTTC.